The 10 T cell receptor beta chains reported below all come from one sample, sequenced in a study of T-cell reconstitution after alpha-beta-depleted transplantation in children listed by TCRdb under 2016. Libraries were constructed by PCR. This sample was sequenced with an Illumina HiSeq 2500. TCR library preparation used molecular barcoding, with unique molecular identifiers applied to normalize quantification of the TCRbeta repertoire. TCRdb trimmed the raw reads at Q25, called clones with MiXCR and kept productive beta chains. For every CDR3 protein sequence, its rows merge into one entry that carries the most common genes and DNA. This sample is represented by about 350,000 distinct CDR3 sequences; about 14% of them were singletons. The leading ten clones occupy about 3.9% of the sample. The source material was PBMCs, sampled from the stem cell graft. These receptors were collected from a human donor who donated a stem cell graft to a child with Fanconi anemia.

The chain links TRBV20-1 to TRBJ1-2; no clear D gene. The CDR3 extends over 13 amino acids. Germline-derived CDR1 and CDR2 are DFQATT and SNEGSKA (reference sequence). V dropped 2 bases and J dropped 6 bases, with 13 bases sitting between them. This CDR3 is CSARIGRSHGYTF. In DNA, the CDR3 is TGCAGTGCTAGAATTGGCAGGTCCCATGGCTACACCTTC.

In its sample, this clonotype was seen many times. The chain couples TRBV27 to TRBJ2-2, with D possibly being TRBD1 (5 bases). This CDR3 region has 18 residues. Germline V gene lookup returns CDR1 MNHEY and CDR2 SMNVEV (reference sequence). V lost 0 bases to trimming and J lost 6 bases, with 20 bases between them. CDR3 DNA sequence: TGTGCCAGCAGTTTATCTCATAGGGCAGGGTTACTATCCGGGGAGCTGTTTTTT. Translating gives CASSLSHRAGLLSGELFF.

This clonotype was observed at least ten times. The V call is TRBV7-2, the J call TRBJ2-7, with TRBD2 identical over 9 bases. Germline-derived CDR1 and CDR2 are SGHTA and FQGNSA. The CDR3 spans 16 residues. Losses at the gene ends were 0 bases for V and 2 bases for J; bases not matched to a gene: 5. CDR3 sequence: CASSLAASGAPYEQYF. In nucleotides, the CDR3 is TGTGCCAGCAGCTTAGCGGCTAGCGGGGCCCCCTACGAGCAGTACTTC. Complete variable domain (other parts from reference TRBV7-2 and TRBJ2-7): GAGVSQSPSNKVTEKGKDVELRCDPISGHTALYWYRQSLGQGLEFLIYFQGNSAPDKSGLPSDRFSAERTGGSVSTLTIQRTQQEDSAVYLCASSLAASGAPYEQYFGPGTRLTVT.

J is TRBJ1-1 and V is TRBV4-3; no clear D gene. Germline CDR1 reads LGHNA; CDR2 reads YSLEER. The CDR3 loop spans 14 amino acids. Trimming took 1 base from V and 1 from J, leaving 7 bases between them. The CDR3 DNA reads as TGCGCCAGCAGCCAAGGAGTCACGAACACTGAAGCTTTCTTT. Translated, it gives CASSQGVTNTEAFF.

V gene TRBV20-1 combines with J gene TRBJ2-3, with D maybe TRBD1 (6 bases). This CDR3 contains 14 residues. Germline CDR1 DFQATT, CDR2 SNEGSKA (reference sequence). The ends were cut back, 4 bases at V and 6 bases at J, with 17 bases in the middle. The CDR3: CSATHRERRDTQYF. In nucleotides, the CDR3 is TGCAGTGCTACCCACAGGGAAAGGAGGGATACGCAGTATTTT.

This clonotype was detected many times. The chain combines TRBV5-5 with TRBJ2-1; D gene unclear. The V end lost 4 bases, the J end lost 0 bases, and 11 bases lay between the germline ends. The CDR3 is 15 amino acids. CDR1 is SGHKS, CDR2 YYEKEE, per germline (reference sequence). The CDR3 loop is CASSRSGLSYNEQFF. CDR3 DNA: TGTGCCAGCAGCCGTTCGGGCCTCTCCTACAATGAGCAGTTCTTC.

The V gene is TRBV12-3 or TRBV12-4, the J gene TRBJ1-2; D remains ambiguous. V was clipped by 1 base and J by 4 bases, with 10 bases between them. This CDR3 spans 14 amino acids. The CDR3 nucleotides read TGTGCCAGCAGTTTAGGGAGTCCCTTCTATGGCTACACCTTC. Translation: CASSLGSPFYGYTF.

The CDR3 is CSATLGSGVVDTQYF. The CDR3, as DNA: TGCAGTGCTACCCTGGGGAGCGGGGTAGTAGATACGCAGTATTTT. This sequence joins TRBV20-1 and TRBJ2-3; 7 bases are shared with TRBD2. The V segment lost 4 bases and the J segment 5 bases; nucleotides outside the gene matches: 12. Per the germline V gene, CDR1 is DFQATT and CDR2 is SNEGSKA (reference sequence). The CDR3 contains 15 residues.

The rearrangement joins TRBV18 to TRBJ1-2; no reliable D call. The CDR3 consists of 15 residues. CDR1 KGHSH and CDR2 LQKENI come from the germline V gene. The V gene lost 6 bases and the J gene lost 7 bases, with 21 bases spanning the gap. CDR3 loop: CASSEYSPRESGYTF. CDR3 DNA: TGTGCCAGCTCCGAATACAGCCCCCGGGAATCTGGCTACACCTTC. Looking up the rest from reference TRBV18 and TRBJ1-2 gives the full variable domain: NAGVMQNPRHLVRRRGQEARLRCSPMKGHSHVYWYRQLPEEGLKFMVYLQKENIIDESGMPKERFSAEFPKEGPSILRIQQVVRGDSAAYFCASSEYSPRESGYTFGSGTRLTVV.

The sample holds many counts of this clonotype. The V call is TRBV29-1, the J call TRBJ1-1; D is perhaps TRBD1 (6 bases). Trimming took off 3 bases at V and 3 bases at J, with 11 bases between the two ends. CDR1 is SQVTM, CDR2 ANQGSEA, per germline. This CDR3 is built from 13 residues. CDR3 amino acids: CSVEAGVDTEAFF. Here the CDR3 DNA reads TGCAGCGTTGAGGCAGGGGTTGACACTGAAGCTTTCTTT.